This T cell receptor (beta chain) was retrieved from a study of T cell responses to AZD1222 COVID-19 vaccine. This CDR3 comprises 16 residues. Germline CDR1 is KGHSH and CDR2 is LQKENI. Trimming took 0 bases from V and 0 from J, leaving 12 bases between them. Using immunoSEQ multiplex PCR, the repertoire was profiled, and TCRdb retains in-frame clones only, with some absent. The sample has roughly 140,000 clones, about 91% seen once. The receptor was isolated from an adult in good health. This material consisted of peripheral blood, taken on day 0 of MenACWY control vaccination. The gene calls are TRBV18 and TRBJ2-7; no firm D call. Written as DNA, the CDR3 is TGTGCCAGCTCACCACCGCCCAGCGAGAGCTCCTACGAGCAGTACTTC. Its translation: CASSPPPSESSYEQYF.